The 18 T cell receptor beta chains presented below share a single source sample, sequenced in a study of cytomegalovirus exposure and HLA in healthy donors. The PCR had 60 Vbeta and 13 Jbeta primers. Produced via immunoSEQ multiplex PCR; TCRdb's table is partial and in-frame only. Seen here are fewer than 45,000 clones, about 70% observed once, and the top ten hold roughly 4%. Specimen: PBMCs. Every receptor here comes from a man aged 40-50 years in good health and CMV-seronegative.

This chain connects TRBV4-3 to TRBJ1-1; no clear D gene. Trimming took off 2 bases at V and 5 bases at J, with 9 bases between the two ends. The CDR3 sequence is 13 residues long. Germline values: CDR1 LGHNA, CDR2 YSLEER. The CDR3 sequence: CASSQTILTEAFF. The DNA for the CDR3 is TGCGCCAGCAGCCAAACCATACTAACTGAAGCTTTCTTT.

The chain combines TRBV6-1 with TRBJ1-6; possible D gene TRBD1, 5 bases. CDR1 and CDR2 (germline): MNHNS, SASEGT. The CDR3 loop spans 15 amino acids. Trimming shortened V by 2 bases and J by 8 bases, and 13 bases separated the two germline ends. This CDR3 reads CASSEFFQGYSPLHF. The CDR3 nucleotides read TGTGCCAGCAGTGAATTTTTCCAGGGATATTCACCCCTCCACTTT.

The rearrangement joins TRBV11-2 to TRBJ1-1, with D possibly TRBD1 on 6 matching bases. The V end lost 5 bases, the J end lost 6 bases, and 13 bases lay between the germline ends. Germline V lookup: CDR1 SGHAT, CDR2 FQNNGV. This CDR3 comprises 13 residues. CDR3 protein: CASSQGTIPEAFF. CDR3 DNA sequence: TGTGCCAGCAGCCAAGGGACAATACCTGAAGCTTTCTTT. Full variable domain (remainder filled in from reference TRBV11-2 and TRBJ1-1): EAGVAQSPRYKIIEKRQSVAFWCNPISGHATLYWYQQILGQGPKLLIQFQNNGVVDDSQLPKDRFSAERLKGVDSTLKIQPAKLEDSAVYLCASSQGTIPEAFFGQGTRLTVV.

DNA of the CDR3: TGCGCCAGCAGCTTGGTAGGGGCCTCTGGGGCCAACGTCCTGACTTTC. Translating it yields CASSLVGASGANVLTF. V is TRBV5-1 and J is TRBJ2-6, with D perhaps TRBD1 (5 bases). Per the germline V gene, CDR1 is SGHRS and CDR2 is YFSETQ. The CDR3 length is 16 residues. Trimming removed 0 bases at V and 0 bases at J, with 7 bases between. Full variable domain (missing parts from reference TRBV5-1 and TRBJ2-6): KAGVTQTPRYLIKTRGQQVTLSCSPISGHRSVSWYQQTPGQGLQFLFEYFSETQRNKGNFPGRFSGRQFSNSRSEMNVSTLELGDSALYLCASSLVGASGANVLTFGAGSRLTVL.

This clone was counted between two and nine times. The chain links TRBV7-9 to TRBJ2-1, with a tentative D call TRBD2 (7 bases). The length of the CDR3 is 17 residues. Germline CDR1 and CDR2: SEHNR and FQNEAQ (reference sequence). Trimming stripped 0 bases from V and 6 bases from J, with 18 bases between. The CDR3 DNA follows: TGTGCCAGCAGCTTAGCTAGGGGGGGACTCCGGGTCAATGAGCAGTTCTTC. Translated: CASSLARGGLRVNEQFF.

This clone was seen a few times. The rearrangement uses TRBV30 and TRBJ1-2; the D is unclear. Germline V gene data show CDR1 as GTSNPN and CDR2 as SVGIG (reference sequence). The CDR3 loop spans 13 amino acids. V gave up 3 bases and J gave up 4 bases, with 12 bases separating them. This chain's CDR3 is CAWRIQYGYGYTF. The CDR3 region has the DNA TGTGCCTGGAGAATACAGTATGGCTATGGCTACACCTTC.

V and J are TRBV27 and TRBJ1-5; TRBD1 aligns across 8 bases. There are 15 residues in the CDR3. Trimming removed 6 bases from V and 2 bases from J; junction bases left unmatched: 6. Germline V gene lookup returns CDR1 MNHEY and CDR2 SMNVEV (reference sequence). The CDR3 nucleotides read TGTGCCAGCAGCCCTGGGACAGGCGGCAATCAGCCCCAGCATTTT. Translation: CASSPGTGGNQPQHF.

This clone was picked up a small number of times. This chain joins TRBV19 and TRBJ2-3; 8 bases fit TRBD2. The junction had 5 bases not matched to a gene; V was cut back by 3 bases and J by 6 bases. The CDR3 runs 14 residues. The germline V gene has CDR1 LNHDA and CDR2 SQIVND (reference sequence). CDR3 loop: CASSIGGAADTQYF. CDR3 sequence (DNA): TGTGCCAGTAGTATCGGGGGGGCCGCGGATACGCAGTATTTT.

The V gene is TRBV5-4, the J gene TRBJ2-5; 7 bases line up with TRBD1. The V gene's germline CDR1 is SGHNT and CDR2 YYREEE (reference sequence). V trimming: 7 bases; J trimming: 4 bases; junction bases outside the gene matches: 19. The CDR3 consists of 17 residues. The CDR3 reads CASGLELGSTGVETQYF. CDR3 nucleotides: TGTGCCAGCGGGCTCGAGCTTGGTAGTACAGGGGTAGAGACCCAGTACTTC. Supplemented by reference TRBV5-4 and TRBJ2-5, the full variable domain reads ETGVTQSPTHLIKTRGQQVTLRCSSQSGHNTVSWYQQALGQGPQFIFQYYREEENGRGNFPPRFSGLQFPNYSSELNVNALELDDSALYLCASGLELGSTGVETQYFGPGTRLLVL.

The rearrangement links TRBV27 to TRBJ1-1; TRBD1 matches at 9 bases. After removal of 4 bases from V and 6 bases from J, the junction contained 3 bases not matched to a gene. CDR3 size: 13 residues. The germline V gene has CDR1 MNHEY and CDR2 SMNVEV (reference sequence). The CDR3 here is CASSSGQGSEAFF. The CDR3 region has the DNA TGTGCCAGCAGTTCGGGACAGGGCTCTGAAGCTTTCTTT.

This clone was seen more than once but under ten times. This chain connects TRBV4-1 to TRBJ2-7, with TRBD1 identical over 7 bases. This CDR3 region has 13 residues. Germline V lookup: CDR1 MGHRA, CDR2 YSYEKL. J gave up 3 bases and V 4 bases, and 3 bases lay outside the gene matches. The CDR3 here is CASSPRQGYEQYF. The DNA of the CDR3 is TGCGCCAGCAGCCCCCGACAGGGCTACGAGCAGTACTTC.

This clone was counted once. For the CDR3, the DNA is TGTGCCAGCAATCATACAGGGAACACTGAAGCTTTCTTT. Amino acids: CASNHTGNTEAFF. This chain connects TRBV6-1 to TRBJ1-1; the D gene is possibly TRBD1 (5 bases). The CDR3 runs 13 residues. Germline V CDR1 and CDR2: MNHNS, SASEGT. Trimming cost V 7 bases and J 1 base, with 10 bases left between them.

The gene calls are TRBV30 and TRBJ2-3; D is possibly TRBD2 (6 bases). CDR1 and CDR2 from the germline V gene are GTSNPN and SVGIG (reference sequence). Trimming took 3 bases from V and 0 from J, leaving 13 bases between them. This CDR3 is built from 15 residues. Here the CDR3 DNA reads TGTGCCTGGAGCATCACCGGGGGTAGCACAGATACGCAGTATTTT. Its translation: CAWSITGGSTDTQYF.

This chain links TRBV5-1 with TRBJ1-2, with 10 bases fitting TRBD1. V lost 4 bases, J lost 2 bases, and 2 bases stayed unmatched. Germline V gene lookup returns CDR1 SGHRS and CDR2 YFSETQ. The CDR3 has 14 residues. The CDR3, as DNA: TGCGCCAGCAGCAGACAGGGGGCCAACTATGGCTACACCTTC. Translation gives CASSRQGANYGYTF.

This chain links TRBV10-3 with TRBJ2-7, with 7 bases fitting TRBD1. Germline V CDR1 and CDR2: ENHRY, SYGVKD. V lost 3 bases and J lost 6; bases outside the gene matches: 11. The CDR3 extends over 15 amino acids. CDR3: CAISDFRDRGAEQYF. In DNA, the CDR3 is TGTGCCATCAGTGATTTCCGGGACAGAGGGGCCGAGCAGTACTTC.

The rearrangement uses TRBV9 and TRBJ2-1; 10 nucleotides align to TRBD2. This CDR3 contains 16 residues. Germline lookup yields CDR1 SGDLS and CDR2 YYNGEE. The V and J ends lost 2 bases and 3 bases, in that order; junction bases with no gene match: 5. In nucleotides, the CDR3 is TGTGCCAGCAGCGTCATATCTAGCGGGGGCTACAATGAGCAGTTCTTC. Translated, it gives CASSVISSGGYNEQFF.

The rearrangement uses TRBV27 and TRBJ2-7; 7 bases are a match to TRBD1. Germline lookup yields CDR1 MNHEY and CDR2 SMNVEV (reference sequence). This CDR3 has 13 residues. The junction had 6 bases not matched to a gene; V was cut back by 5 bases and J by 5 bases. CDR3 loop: CASSLTGFNEQYF. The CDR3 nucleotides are TGTGCCAGCAGTCTGACAGGGTTCAACGAGCAGTACTTC.

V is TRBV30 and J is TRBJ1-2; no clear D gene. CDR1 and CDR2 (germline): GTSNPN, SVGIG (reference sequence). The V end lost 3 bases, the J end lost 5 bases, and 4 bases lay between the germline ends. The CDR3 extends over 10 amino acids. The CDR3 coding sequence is TGTGCCTGGAGGGAGTATGGCTACACCTTC. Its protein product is CAWREYGYTF.